One and the same sample provided the 25 T cell receptor beta chains below, sequenced in a study of OX40 agonist ivuxolimab in advanced cancers. TCRdb's copy holds only in-frame clones and misses some; the assay was immunoSEQ multiplex PCR. Counted here are 30,000 to 35,000 clones, roughly 80% occurring once; the ten biggest clones make up approximately 2.4%. Specimen: CD4+ or CD8+ T cells sorted from blood, collected in a trial of the OX40 agonist ivuxolimab. These receptors came from an adult with an advanced solid tumor such as melanoma, head and neck, liver or kidney cancer.

The CDR3 sequence is CASSDIRQGEQFF. Here the CDR3 DNA reads TGTGCCAGCAGTGATATTCGACAGGGTGAGCAGTTCTTC. The chain couples TRBV6-1 to TRBJ2-1; 7 bases are a match to TRBD1. V lost 3 bases, J lost 9 bases, and 5 bases stayed unmatched. Germline CDR1 and CDR2: MNHNS and SASEGT. This CDR3 region has 13 residues.

This sequence joins TRBV5-1 and TRBJ1-4; D is perhaps TRBD1 (6 bases). The CDR3 sequence is 15 residues long. CDR1 and CDR2 from the germline V gene are SGHRS and YFSETQ. The germline V and J ends were trimmed by 4 bases and 8 bases, with 18 bases remaining between them. The CDR3, as DNA: TGCGCCAGCAGCCCGCGGAGGGGGGCGGGGGAAAAACTGTTTTTT. It specifies CASSPRRGAGEKLFF.

The chain carries TRBV6-1 and TRBJ2-2, with a possible D match to TRBD2 (5 bases). The ends were cut back, 0 bases at V and 5 bases at J, with 7 bases in the middle. The CDR3 sequence is 14 residues long. Germline assignment: CDR1 MNHNS and CDR2 SASEGT. The CDR3 nucleotides read TGTGCCAGCAGTGAAGCCAGGACTACCGGGGAGCTGTTTTTT. This sequence encodes CASSEARTTGELFF.

This chain uses TRBV5-1 with TRBJ2-7; no firm D call. The CDR3 is 14 amino acids. Germline V lookup: CDR1 SGHRS, CDR2 YFSETQ. V dropped 0 bases and J dropped 2 bases, with 9 bases sitting between them. CDR3 amino acids: CASSLADNTYEQYF. The CDR3 bases are TGCGCCAGCAGCTTGGCAGATAATACCTACGAGCAGTACTTC.

The chain recombines TRBV7-2 with TRBJ2-1; 10 bases line up with TRBD2. Germline V gene sequence: CDR1 SGHTA, CDR2 FQGNSA. The CDR3 runs to 16 residues. Trimming removed 3 bases from V and 4 bases from J; junction bases left unmatched: 6. Here the CDR3 reads CASSFTSGTLYNEQFF. CDR3 nucleotide sequence: TGTGCCAGCAGCTTCACTAGCGGGACCTTATACAATGAGCAGTTCTTC.

The rearrangement uses TRBV4-2 and TRBJ2-1, with TRBD2 identical over 7 bases. CDR3 length: 19 residues. In germline, CDR1 is LGHNA, CDR2 YNFKEQ. The V segment lost 3 bases and the J segment 2 bases; nucleotides outside the gene matches: 16. CDR3 amino acids: CASSHKGRREGGPYNEQFF. As DNA, the CDR3 is TGTGCCAGCAGCCATAAAGGGAGGCGAGAGGGAGGGCCCTACAATGAGCAGTTCTTC.

The chain employs TRBV5-6 and TRBJ2-3; 7 bases line up with TRBD1. V gave up 1 base and J gave up 1 base; unmatched junction bases: 6. The germline gives CDR1 SGHDT, CDR2 YYEEEE. CDR3 size: 16 residues. CDR3 sequence: CASSLKGAERTDTQYF. The CDR3 DNA sequence: TGTGCCAGCAGCTTGAAGGGGGCAGAACGCACAGATACGCAGTATTTT.

This chain connects TRBV7-9 to TRBJ1-1, with TRBD1 matching over 7 bases. The CDR3 is 14 amino acids. V shed 7 bases, J shed 3 bases, and the junction held 8 bases outside the gene matches. Germline-derived CDR1 and CDR2 are SEHNR and FQNEAQ (reference sequence). CDR3 DNA: TGTGCCAGCATCGAAGGGCAGGGGGACACTGAAGCTTTCTTT. It codes for CASIEGQGDTEAFF.

The CDR3 region is CASSLAGLANYGYTF. CDR3 coding DNA: TGCGCCAGCAGCTTGGCCGGGTTAGCTAACTATGGCTACACCTTC. The chain joins TRBV5-1 to TRBJ1-2; D not resolved. Trimming pared 0 bases from V and 0 bases from J, leaving 9 bases between. The CDR3 sequence is 15 residues long. The V gene's germline CDR1 is SGHRS and CDR2 YFSETQ.

The chain employs TRBV29-1 and TRBJ1-1; D perhaps matches TRBD1 (6 bases). The V gene lost 2 bases and the J gene lost 6 bases, with 19 bases spanning the gap. This CDR3 is built from 15 residues. The germline gives CDR1 SQVTM, CDR2 ANQGSEA. The CDR3 sequence is CSVEPFGGLGAEAFF. The CDR3 DNA reads TGCAGCGTTGAACCATTCGGGGGCCTAGGGGCTGAAGCTTTCTTT.

The chain links TRBV6-1 to TRBJ2-7, with TRBD2 identical over 7 bases. The CDR3 is made up of 14 amino acids. CDR1 and CDR2 from the germline V gene are MNHNS and SASEGT. V lost 6 bases to trimming and J lost 2 bases; unmatched junction nucleotides: 7. CDR3 amino acids: CASRGLMVPYEQYF. In DNA, the CDR3 is TGTGCCAGCAGGGGACTAATGGTCCCCTACGAGCAGTACTTC.

The rearrangement links TRBV7-6 to TRBJ2-3; TRBD2 agrees at 9 bases. Per the germline V gene, CDR1 is SGHVS and CDR2 is FNYEAQ. The CDR3 totals 16 residues. V lost 5 bases to trimming and J lost 5 bases; unmatched junction nucleotides: 11. The CDR3 region has the DNA TGTGCCAGCAGCCCGGTGGCGGGAGGGCCAGGAGATACGCAGTATTTT. Protein product: CASSPVAGGPGDTQYF.

This sequence joins TRBV2 and TRBJ2-5, with no clear D. V lost 6 bases and J 11 bases, leaving 13 bases between the germline ends. CDR1 is SNHLY, CDR2 FYNNEI, per germline. The CDR3 loop spans 11 amino acids. The CDR3 DNA follows: TGTGCCAGCAGGTCTGGTCTCCCTCAGTACTTC. This encodes CASRSGLPQYF.

This clone came up a few times. The chain is built from TRBV5-4 and TRBJ1-1; the match to TRBD1 covers 9 bases. Germline assignment: CDR1 SGHNT and CDR2 YYREEE (reference sequence). The CDR3 covers 15 residues. V dropped 4 bases and J dropped 4; count of bases not matched to a gene: 8. This CDR3 reads CASSPKQGAFTEAFF. CDR3 nucleotide sequence: TGTGCCAGCAGCCCGAAACAGGGGGCGTTCACTGAAGCTTTCTTT.

The rearrangement links TRBV19 to TRBJ2-1; 10 positions agree with TRBD1. J was trimmed by 10 bases and V by 3 bases; bases with no gene match: 6. Per germline, CDR1 LNHDA and CDR2 SQIVND (reference sequence). This CDR3 has 14 amino acids. CDR3 in DNA: TGTGCCAGTAGTATGACAGGGGGCGCGGGGGAGCAGTTCTTC. This codes for CASSMTGGAGEQFF.

CDR3 DNA: TGTGCCAGCAGCTTCAACAGGGTCAGCTACGAGCAGTACTTC. Protein: CASSFNRVSYEQYF. This chain joins TRBV7-2 and TRBJ2-7; possibly TRBD1 for D (6 bases). The ends were cut back, 3 bases at V and 3 bases at J, with 12 bases in the middle. Germline-derived CDR1 and CDR2 are SGHTA and FQGNSA. The length of the CDR3 is 14 residues.

The V and J genes are TRBV6-5 and TRBJ1-2, with D tentatively TRBD1 (5 bases). V lost 7 bases and J lost 7, with 22 bases in between. This CDR3 is built from 15 residues. Per germline, CDR1 MNHEY and CDR2 SVGAGI. In DNA form, the CDR3 reads TGTGCCAGCAAATATCAGGAGGCACTCGGGGGTGGCTACACCTTC. Amino acids: CASKYQEALGGGYTF.

The chain combines TRBV5-5 with TRBJ1-2, with 8 bases that match TRBD1. J lost 7 bases, V lost 1 base, and 6 bases had no gene match. Germline CDR1 reads SGHKS; CDR2 reads YYEKEE (reference sequence). The CDR3 runs to 14 residues. The CDR3 region is CASSLLGTGFGYTF. The CDR3 region has the DNA TGTGCCAGCAGCTTGCTGGGGACAGGTTTTGGCTACACCTTC.

This clone was picked up one time. J is TRBJ2-5 and V is TRBV5-1; 9 bases align to TRBD1. The germline CDR1 and CDR2 sequences are SGHRS and YFSETQ. CDR3 length equals 15 residues. The V and J ends lost 5 bases and 1 base, in that order; junction bases with no gene match: 6. For the CDR3, the DNA is TGCGCCAGCAGTCGGACAGGGGACTTCCAAGAGACCCAGTACTTC. Translating it yields CASSRTGDFQETQYF.

The V gene is TRBV4-3, the J gene TRBJ1-4; D ambiguous. CDR1 and CDR2 from the germline V gene are LGHNA and YSLEER. Trimming took 1 base from V and 15 from J, leaving 18 bases between them. This CDR3 contains 14 residues. CDR3 bases: TGCGCCAGCAGCCAAGGGGTGACGGCAGTAAGGTTGTTTTTT. As protein: CASSQGVTAVRLFF.

This clone was seen more than once but under ten times. V usage is TRBV28 and J usage is TRBJ1-5, with D possibly being TRBD1 (6 bases). Trimming pared 6 bases from V and 6 bases from J, leaving 18 bases between. Per germline, CDR1 MDHEN and CDR2 SYDVKM. CDR3 size: 15 residues. Written as DNA, the CDR3 is TGTGCCAGCAGGAGGTTGGGGGCTGTACTTCAGCCCCAGCATTTT. Residues: CASRRLGAVLQPQHF. Full variable domain (remainder filled in from reference TRBV28 and TRBJ1-5): DVKVTQSSRYLVKRTGEKVFLECVQDMDHENMFWYRQDPGLGLRLIYFSYDVKMKEKGDIPEGYSVSREKKERFSLILESASTNQTSMYLCASRRLGAVLQPQHFGDGTRLSIL.

The rearrangement links TRBV5-8 to TRBJ1-5; D is uncertain. V gave up 0 bases and J gave up 2 bases, with 15 bases separating them. In germline, CDR1 is SGHTS, CDR2 YDEGEE. There are 17 residues in the CDR3. In nucleotides, the CDR3 is TGTGCCAGCAGCTTGGTGGGCATGCTTTACGGCAATCAGCCCCAGCATTTT. This sequence encodes CASSLVGMLYGNQPQHF.

The chain carries TRBV7-6 and TRBJ2-7; 13 bases line up with TRBD2. Germline loops: CDR1 SGHVS, CDR2 FNYEAQ. With V trimmed by 0 bases and J by 2 bases, 7 bases remained unmatched. This CDR3 is 18 amino acids long. The CDR3 spells CASSLAQGLAGVPYEQYF. The CDR3, as DNA: TGTGCCAGCAGCTTAGCCCAAGGACTAGCGGGAGTCCCCTACGAGCAGTACTTC.

This clone has more than one count but fewer than ten. The chain links TRBV2 to TRBJ1-5; no clear D. The CDR3 has 13 amino acids. CDR1 and CDR2 from the germline V gene are SNHLY and FYNNEI. The V and J ends lost 3 bases and 5 bases respectively, with 8 bases between them. Written as DNA, the CDR3 is TGTGCCAGCAGTGATGAGGGCTATCAGCCCCAGCATTTT. Its translation: CASSDEGYQPQHF.

The J gene is TRBJ1-4, the V gene TRBV4-3; D is undetermined. V gave up 1 base and J gave up 8 bases, with 14 bases separating them. The length of the CDR3 is 15 residues. CDR1 and CDR2 (germline): LGHNA, YSLEER. CDR3 loop: CASSQGEGLGEKLFF. The CDR3, as DNA: TGCGCCAGCAGCCAAGGAGAGGGTCTAGGGGAAAAACTGTTTTTT.